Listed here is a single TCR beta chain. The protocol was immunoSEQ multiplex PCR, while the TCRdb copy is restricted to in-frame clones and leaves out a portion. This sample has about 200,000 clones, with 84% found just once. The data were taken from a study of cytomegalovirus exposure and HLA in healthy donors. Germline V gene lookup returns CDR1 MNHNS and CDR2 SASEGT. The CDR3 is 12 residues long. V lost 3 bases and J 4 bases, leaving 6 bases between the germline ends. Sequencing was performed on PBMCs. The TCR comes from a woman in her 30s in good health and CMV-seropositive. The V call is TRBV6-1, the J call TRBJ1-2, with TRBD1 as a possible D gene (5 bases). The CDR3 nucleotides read TGTGCCAGCAGTGAGACAGTCTATGGCTACACCTTC. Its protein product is CASSETVYGYTF.